The 5 T cell receptor beta chains below were found in one sample sequenced in a study of blood T cells in healthy people across ages. Primed by a sample-barcoded 5' primer and a J-beta primer mix, a second PCR proceeded for about 6 to 11 cycles. TCRdb recomputed calls from the 5' RACE reads with MiXCR, one row per CDR3 protein. Found here are some 760,000 distinct CDR3 sequences, around a quarter of them singletons; the top ten hold roughly 3.8%. The same sample was also used in a study of T cells of mothers and their children.

The sequenced sample consisted of blood. These receptors were obtained from a boy between 10 and 17 years old in good health.

The rearrangement links TRBV4-1 to TRBJ1-2; unclear D gene. The CDR3 is made up of 16 amino acids. Per the germline V gene, CDR1 is MGHRA and CDR2 is YSYEKL. V lost 1 base and J lost 0, with 12 bases in between. The DNA of the CDR3 is TGCGCCAGCAGCCAAGTCCCCCAGGACGCTAACTATGGCTACACCTTC. Its protein product is CASSQVPQDANYGYTF.

This clonotype was seen more than once but under ten times. The rearrangement links TRBV7-2 to TRBJ1-1; D unclear. V dropped 5 bases and J dropped 8 bases, with 9 bases sitting between them. Looked up from germline, CDR1 is SGHTA and CDR2 is FQGNSA. The CDR3 contains 11 residues. The CDR3, as DNA: TGTGCCAGCAGCGTTCAGGTAGAAGCTTTCTTT. It yields the protein CASSVQVEAFF.

The V and J genes are TRBV20-1 and TRBJ2-1; 10 bases fit TRBD2. V lost 5 bases, J lost 3 bases, and 7 bases stayed unmatched. Per germline, CDR1 DFQATT and CDR2 SNEGSKA (reference sequence). The CDR3 extends over 15 amino acids. The CDR3 reads CSAVSASGGYNEQFF. The CDR3 nucleotides read TGCAGTGCTGTCAGTGCTAGCGGGGGCTACAATGAGCAGTTCTTC.

A word on this clonotype: At one of its ends the junction is not consistent with the germline gene, which may arise from a read error. The V and J genes are TRBV4-3 and TRBJ1-5; D perhaps matches TRBD1 (5 bases). This CDR3 comprises 15 residues. The V gene's germline CDR1 is LGHNA and CDR2 YSLEER. The CDR3, as DNA: TGCGCCGGCAGACCGGACACCTATAGCAATCAGCCCCAGCATTTT. Residues: CAGRPDTYSNQPQHF.

This clonotype has a handful of counts. Its ends do not fully match the called genes, so a read error is possible. V gene TRBV5-1 combines with J gene TRBJ1-5, with D perhaps TRBD1 (6 bases). This CDR3 spans 14 amino acids. Per germline, CDR1 SGHRS and CDR2 YFSETQ. This CDR3 reads CASSWTVSDQPQHF. The CDR3 DNA follows: TGCGCCAGCAGCTGGACAGTTAGCGATCAGCCCCAGCATTTT.